The clone carrying this TCR beta chain was seen repeatedly, ten times or more. This sample was included in a study of T-cell reconstitution after alpha-beta-depleted transplantation in children. The CDR3 length is 14 residues. V lost 2 bases and J lost 0, with 9 bases in between. Germline assignment: CDR1 SGHRS and CDR2 YFSETQ. Preparation of the TCRbeta library was carried out with unique molecular identifiers. One entry per CDR3 protein results from TCRdb running MiXCR on the PCR reads. The profile shows around 270,000 distinct CDR3 sequences, roughly a tenth of them singletons. The TCR originated in a boy in the first two years of life with acute myeloid leukemia, due to receive a stem cell transplant. V gene TRBV5-1 combines with J gene TRBJ2-7; D is perhaps TRBD2 (5 bases). The sequencing used PBMCs, collected before TCRalphabeta/CD19-depleted stem cell transplant. In DNA, the CDR3 is TGCGCCAGCAGCTTAGCGGACCTCTCCTACGAGCAGTACTTC. Encoded protein: CASSLADLSYEQYF.